The T cell receptor beta chain under discussion was sequenced for a study of blood T cell repertoires in COVID-19. Across the whole study: Some COVID-19 samples were acute and others convalescent; all came from the United States, Italy and Spain. Nucleic acid was either cDNA or gDNA, and it came from T cells, B-cell-depleted T cells, or PBMCs.

The V gene's germline CDR1 is DFQATT and CDR2 SNEGSKA (reference sequence). This CDR3 comprises 10 residues. The germline V and J ends were trimmed by 6 bases and 6 bases, with 6 bases remaining between them. The protocol was immunoSEQ multiplex PCR, while the TCRdb copy is restricted to in-frame clones and leaves out a portion. The sample shows about 230,000 clones, 80% to 85% of them seen only once. The V gene is TRBV20-1, the J gene TRBJ2-1; D is unresolved. The TCR comes from a woman at least 80 years old with active or convalescent COVID-19. Sequencing was done on a sample of peripheral blood. CDR3: CSAQFNEQFF. Written as DNA, the CDR3 is TGCAGTGCCCAGTTCAATGAGCAGTTCTTC.